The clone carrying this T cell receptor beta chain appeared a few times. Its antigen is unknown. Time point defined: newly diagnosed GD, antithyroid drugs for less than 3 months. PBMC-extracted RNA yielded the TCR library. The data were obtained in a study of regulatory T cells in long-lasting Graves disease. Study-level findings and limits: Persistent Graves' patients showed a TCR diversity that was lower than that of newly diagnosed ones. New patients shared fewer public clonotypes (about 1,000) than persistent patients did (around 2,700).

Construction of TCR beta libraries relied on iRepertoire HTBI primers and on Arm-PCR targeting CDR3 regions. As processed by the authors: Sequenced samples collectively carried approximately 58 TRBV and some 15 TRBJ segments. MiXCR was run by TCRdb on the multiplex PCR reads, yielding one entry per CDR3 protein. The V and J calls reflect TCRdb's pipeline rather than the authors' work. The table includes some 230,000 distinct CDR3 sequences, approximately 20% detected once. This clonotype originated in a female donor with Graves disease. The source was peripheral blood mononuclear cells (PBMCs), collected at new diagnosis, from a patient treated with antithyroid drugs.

CDR3 region: CATSRGTGSQPQHF. The CDR3, as DNA: TGTGCCACCAGCAGAGGAACAGGCTCCCAGCCCCAGCATTTT. V and J are TRBV15 and TRBJ1-5, with D perhaps matching TRBD1 (5 bases). Germline values: CDR1 LNHNV, CDR2 YYDKDF (reference sequence). Trimming shortened V by 1 base and J by 7 bases, and 11 bases separated the two germline ends. CDR3 size: 14 residues.